The sequence of this T cell receptor (beta chain) was determined in a study of long-term antiretroviral therapy in people with HIV. immunoSEQ v3.0 was run at survey level. TCRdb keeps only in-frame clones here, not all; method: immunoSEQ multiplex PCR. The sample includes some 20,000 clones, 90% seen only once; the top ten take about 9.3%. There are 15 residues in the CDR3. V gave up 2 bases and J gave up 0 bases, with 8 bases separating them. Germline V gives CDR1 LNHDA, CDR2 SQIVND (reference sequence). The chain links TRBV19 to TRBJ1-5, with TRBD1 as a possible D gene (5 bases). This TCR came from a woman in her twenties or thirties with HIV. Sample: unsorted PBMCs, taken about 4.1 years before starting antiretroviral therapy. The DNA of the CDR3 is TGTGCCAGTAGTATATGGGGGACTAGCAATCAGCCCCAGCATTTT. Its protein is CASSIWGTSNQPQHF. Looking up the rest from reference TRBV19 and TRBJ1-5 gives the full variable domain: DGGITQSPKYLFRKEGQNVTLSCEQNLNHDAMYWYRQDPGQGLRLIYYSQIVNDFQKGDIAEGYSVSREKKESFPLTVTSAQKNPTAFYLCASSIWGTSNQPQHFGDGTRLSIL.